The next 18 T cell receptor beta chains were all read from a single sample in a study of blood T cell repertoires in COVID-19. Sequencing used immunoSEQ multiplex PCR; TCRdb keeps in-frame clones, though not all of them. The top ten hold about 32% of the sample, which has around 60,000 clones, roughly 79% seen once. The sequencing sample was made of peripheral blood. The receptor source for this set is a human donor in a cohort sampled during active COVID-19.

Only a few counts were recorded for this clone. J is TRBJ1-1 and V is TRBV11-3; D is unresolved. The CDR3 spans 13 residues. V was cut by 0 bases and J by 7 bases, with 9 bases left in between. The germline V gene has CDR1 SGHNT and CDR2 YENEEA. This CDR3 reads CASSLDYVSEAFF. The CDR3 DNA sequence: TGTGCCAGCAGCTTAGATTATGTCAGTGAAGCTTTCTTT.

The chain is built from TRBV15 and TRBJ1-3; D possibly corresponds to TRBD1 (5 bases). Trimming pared 7 bases from V and 0 bases from J, leaving 13 bases between. Per germline, CDR1 LNHNV and CDR2 YYDKDF (reference sequence). CDR3 length: 15 residues. CDR3 sequence reads: CATKLDQGSGNTIYF. The DNA of the CDR3 is TGTGCCACCAAGTTAGATCAGGGCTCTGGAAACACCATATATTTT.

This clone appeared many times. V usage is TRBV7-9 and J usage is TRBJ2-7; no firm D call. Trimming stripped 1 base from V and 6 bases from J, with 19 bases between. The germline V gene encodes CDR1 SEHNR and CDR2 FQNEAQ (reference sequence). The CDR3 loop spans 16 amino acids. The CDR3 DNA follows: TGTGCCAGCAGCTTAGAGCAACAGTTATTATTTGGCGAGCAGTACTTC. Translation: CASSLEQQLLFGEQYF.

The chain has TRBV5-1 and TRBJ1-5; TRBD1 aligns across 8 bases. This CDR3 contains 15 residues. Trimming at V came to 4 bases and at J to 2 bases, leaving 5 bases not matched to a gene. Germline V gene data show CDR1 as SGHRS and CDR2 as YFSETQ. The CDR3 DNA is TGCGCCAGCAGCCCACAGGGGGGTGGCAATCAGCCCCAGCATTTT. Its protein product is CASSPQGGGNQPQHF.

The rearrangement links TRBV5-4 to TRBJ1-2; D might be TRBD1 (6 bases). The length of the CDR3 is 14 residues. CDR1 is SGHNT, CDR2 YYREEE, per germline (reference sequence). The V gene lost 3 bases and the J gene lost 2 bases, with 11 bases spanning the gap. This chain's CDR3 is CASSSHTGNYGYTF. The CDR3 DNA follows: TGTGCCAGCAGCTCGCACACAGGGAACTATGGCTACACCTTC.

This clone was observed many times. The chain carries TRBV4-3 and TRBJ1-4; D perhaps matches TRBD1 (6 bases). The ends were cut back, 0 bases at V and 10 bases at J, with 15 bases in the middle. There are 15 residues in the CDR3. Germline CDR1 reads LGHNA; CDR2 reads YSLEER. The CDR3 protein is CASSQDATGLGKLFF. The CDR3 DNA sequence: TGCGCCAGCAGCCAAGACGCGACAGGACTTGGAAAACTGTTTTTT.

The sample holds one count of this clone. V and J are TRBV6-5 and TRBJ1-1, with D possibly being TRBD1 (5 bases). Trimming removed 8 bases at V and 3 bases at J, with 13 bases between. The CDR3 runs to 13 residues. The germline CDR1 and CDR2 sequences are MNHEY and SVGAGI. The CDR3 here is CASRAGLYTEAFF. The CDR3 nucleotides are TGTGCCAGCCGGGCAGGGCTGTACACTGAAGCTTTCTTT.

The chain is built from TRBV10-1 and TRBJ2-1, with D perhaps TRBD1 (5 bases). The CDR3 loop spans 16 amino acids. Germline CDR1 is WNHNN and CDR2 is SYGVQD (reference sequence). V was cut by 3 bases and J by 5 bases, with 17 bases left in between. The CDR3 region has the DNA TGCGCCAGCAGTGACCCGTACATACAAGGGGACAATGAGCAGTTCTTC. It specifies CASSDPYIQGDNEQFF.

There are a few counts of this clone. V and J are TRBV30 and TRBJ2-7, with 8 bases fitting TRBD1. J was trimmed by 1 base and V by 5 bases; bases with no gene match: 7. The germline V gene has CDR1 GTSNPN and CDR2 SVGIG (reference sequence). This CDR3 spans 14 amino acids. In DNA, the CDR3 is TGTGCCTGGGAGCAATACAGGGGGTCCTACGAGCAGTACTTC. As protein: CAWEQYRGSYEQYF.

The chain joins TRBV12-5 to TRBJ2-7; 7 bases line up with TRBD1. The trim removed 6 bases at V and 1 base at J, leaving 9 bases unmatched. Germline CDR1 reads LGHNT; CDR2 reads FRNRAP. The CDR3 runs 15 residues. CDR3 nucleotide sequence: TGTGCTAGTGGGTCCGGGGACAGAGGATCCTACGAGCAGTACTTC. Translated: CASGSGDRGSYEQYF.

The chain uses TRBV6-5 and TRBJ2-1; 12 nucleotides line up with TRBD1. The CDR3 is 15 residues long. V lost 2 bases and J lost 15; bases outside the gene matches: 11. The germline gives CDR1 MNHEY, CDR2 SVGAGI. This chain's CDR3 is CASSYGTGGFLGAFF. Here the CDR3 DNA reads TGTGCCAGCAGTTACGGGACAGGGGGCTTCCTTGGTGCGTTCTTC.

This clone turned up a few times. The rearrangement uses TRBV2 and TRBJ2-7, with D hard to call. The CDR3 is 14 residues long. CDR1 and CDR2 from the germline V gene are SNHLY and FYNNEI. Trimming pared 5 bases from V and 2 bases from J, leaving 13 bases between. CDR3 residues: CASSLRFTTYEQYF. Here the CDR3 DNA reads TGTGCCAGCAGTCTAAGGTTTACTACCTACGAGCAGTACTTC.

The chain joins TRBV20-1 to TRBJ2-3; no reliable D call. This CDR3 is built from 13 residues. Trimming removed 3 bases at V and 0 bases at J, with 7 bases between. Germline CDR1 is DFQATT and CDR2 is SNEGSKA (reference sequence). The CDR3 loop is CSASTPSTDTQYF. The CDR3 DNA sequence: TGCAGTGCTAGTACTCCTAGCACAGATACGCAGTATTTT.

J is TRBJ1-5 and V is TRBV7-9; D remains ambiguous. This CDR3 region has 14 residues. V was trimmed by 5 bases and J by 1 base, leaving 9 bases between them. Germline CDR1 reads SEHNR; CDR2 reads FQNEAQ (reference sequence). The CDR3 here is CASSPNWSNQPQHF. The CDR3 nucleotides read TGTGCCAGCAGCCCCAACTGGAGCAATCAGCCCCAGCATTTT.

V is TRBV15 and J is TRBJ2-3, with D possibly TRBD2 on 5 matching bases. CDR1 and CDR2 from the germline V gene are LNHNV and YYDKDF (reference sequence). V was shortened by 8 bases and J by 1 base, with 7 bases between the two germline ends. This CDR3 region has 12 residues. The CDR3 here is CATGRGTDTQYF. DNA for the CDR3: TGTGCCACCGGGCGGGGCACAGATACGCAGTATTTT.

The sample holds a few counts of this clone. CDR3 bases: TGTGCCAGCAGTCTCCTAGCCGGTGTAGAGACCCAGTACTTC. It is translated as CASSLLAGVETQYF. The chain has TRBV28 and TRBJ2-5; the D gene is possibly TRBD2 (5 bases). CDR3 size: 14 residues. Trimming took 5 bases from V and 4 from J, leaving 14 bases between them. Germline CDR1 MDHEN, CDR2 SYDVKM.

This clone turned up a few times. The chain carries TRBV3-1 (or the pseudogene TRBV3-2) and TRBJ2-7; 10 nucleotides line up with TRBD2. The CDR3 is 16 residues long. CDR1 and CDR2 (germline): LGHDT, YNNKEL (reference sequence). Losses at the gene ends were 4 bases for V and 0 bases for J; bases not matched to a gene: 6. CDR3 in DNA: TGTGCCAGCAGCCCTCGGACTAGCGGACGCTCCTACGAGCAGTACTTC. It translates to CASSPRTSGRSYEQYF.

The chain employs TRBV7-9 and TRBJ1-1; perhaps TRBD1 as D (5 bases). Trimming cost V 8 bases and J 6 bases, with 13 bases left between them. This CDR3 comprises 12 residues. Looked up from germline, CDR1 is SEHNR and CDR2 is FQNEAQ (reference sequence). The CDR3 region has the DNA TGTGCCAGCGGGGGGAGAGGCGCTGAAGCTTTCTTT. Encoded protein: CASGGRGAEAFF. Filled out from reference TRBV7-9 and TRBJ1-1, the complete variable domain reads DTGVSQNPRHKITKRGQNVTFRCDPISEHNRLYWYRQTLGQGPEFLTYFQNEAQLEKSRLLSDRFSAERPKGSFSTLEIQRTEQGDSAMYLCASGGRGAEAFFGQGTRLTVV.